The rows below give T cell receptor beta chains drawn from one sample of a study of PD-1 blockade in mismatch repair-deficient tumors. Assay used: immunoSEQ multiplex PCR; TCRdb lists only in-frame clones, some missing. Found here are about 68,000 clones, about 78% of them singletons; the top ten hold approximately 5%. Sequencing was performed on peripheral blood, taken 2 weeks after starting pembrolizumab. All receptors come from an adult with mismatch repair-deficient cancer. Each CDR3 is given without its conserved first and last residue. Only part of the rows carry a size: once, few, many, or a class if the clone is expanded.

V gene: TRBV18; J gene: TRBJ2-2; CDR3 length: 14; clone size: .; CDR3 protein: ASSQKTSVNTGELF
V gene: TRBV5-6; J gene: TRBJ2-3; CDR3 length: 15; clone size: .; CDR3 protein: ASSPGPGGHFTDTQY
V gene: TRBV9; J gene: TRBJ2-1; CDR3 length: 15; clone size: .; CDR3 protein: ASSVQTSGPPGNEQF
V gene: TRBV6-5; J gene: TRBJ1-2; CDR3 length: 11; clone size: .; CDR3 protein: ASSSPGLGGYT
V gene: TRBV6-5; J gene: TRBJ1-3; CDR3 length: 11; clone size: .; CDR3 protein: ASSYRPGNTIY
V gene: TRBV7-8; J gene: TRBJ1-4; CDR3 length: 12; clone size: .; CDR3 protein: ASSLGQGHEKLF
V gene: TRBV5-6; J gene: TRBJ2-3; CDR3 length: 11; clone size: .; CDR3 protein: ASGGPRADTQY
V gene: TRBV12-5; J gene: TRBJ1-2; CDR3 length: 13; clone size: once; CDR3 protein: ASGLVQGAEYGYT
V gene: TRBV6-5; J gene: TRBJ2-7; CDR3 length: 13; clone size: .; CDR3 protein: ASSYSLTNIYEQY
V gene: TRBV30; J gene: TRBJ1-4; CDR3 length: 12; clone size: once; CDR3 protein: AWSVLRGREKLF
V gene: TRBV5-4; J gene: TRBJ2-1; CDR3 length: 14; clone size: .; CDR3 protein: ASSLKREVNYNEQF
V gene: TRBV7-3; J gene: TRBJ2-3; CDR3 length: 12; clone size: .; CDR3 protein: ASSLGALTDTQY
V gene: TRBV29-1; J gene: TRBJ1-1; CDR3 length: 11; clone size: .; CDR3 protein: SVPRGEATEAF
V gene: TRBV2; J gene: TRBJ1-4; CDR3 length: 13; clone size: .; CDR3 protein: ASSAGQLANEKLF
V gene: TRBV27; J gene: TRBJ1-2; CDR3 length: 14; clone size: .; CDR3 protein: ASSFLRDRALRGYT
V gene: TRBV9; J gene: TRBJ1-1; CDR3 length: 13; clone size: .; CDR3 protein: ASSSSPGTNTEAF
V gene: TRBV5-8; J gene: TRBJ2-2; CDR3 length: 13; clone size: .; CDR3 protein: ASSLGIRGTGELF
V gene: TRBV9; J gene: TRBJ2-7; CDR3 length: 12; clone size: once; CDR3 protein: ASSIGLAGEEQY
V gene: TRBV10-3; J gene: TRBJ1-3; CDR3 length: 11; clone size: .; CDR3 protein: AISQGSGNTIY
V gene: TRBV18; J gene: TRBJ1-4; CDR3 length: 11; clone size: .; CDR3 protein: ATAIRVNEKLF
V gene: TRBV21-1; J gene: TRBJ2-7; CDR3 length: 14; clone size: .; CDR3 protein: ASSKESGTGKNEQY
V gene: TRBV19; J gene: TRBJ2-2; CDR3 length: 14; clone size: .; CDR3 protein: ASNRAGQGGAGELF
V gene: TRBV7-8; J gene: TRBJ1-1; CDR3 length: 11; clone size: few; CDR3 protein: ASSWDNFAEAF
V gene: TRBV6-5; J gene: TRBJ1-4; CDR3 length: 11; clone size: .; CDR3 protein: ASSYRFNEKLF
V gene: TRBV5-6; J gene: TRBJ2-3; CDR3 length: 15; clone size: .; CDR3 protein: ASSLRFSGVWADTQY
V gene: TRBV12-5; J gene: TRBJ2-6; CDR3 length: 11; clone size: .; CDR3 protein: ASGLGGANVLT
V gene: TRBV20-1; J gene: TRBJ2-3; CDR3 length: 7; clone size: .; CDR3 protein: IAPDTQY
V gene: TRBV6-5; J gene: TRBJ2-5; CDR3 length: 12; clone size: .; CDR3 protein: ASKRGGFQETQY
V gene: TRBV7-2; J gene: TRBJ2-1; CDR3 length: 12; clone size: .; CDR3 protein: ASSFSGGKEEQF
V gene: TRBV9; J gene: TRBJ2-1; CDR3 length: 14; clone size: few; CDR3 protein: ASSVAGTSGSHEQF
V gene: TRBV12-5; J gene: TRBJ1-4; CDR3 length: 12; clone size: .; CDR3 protein: ASGLSTTNEKLF